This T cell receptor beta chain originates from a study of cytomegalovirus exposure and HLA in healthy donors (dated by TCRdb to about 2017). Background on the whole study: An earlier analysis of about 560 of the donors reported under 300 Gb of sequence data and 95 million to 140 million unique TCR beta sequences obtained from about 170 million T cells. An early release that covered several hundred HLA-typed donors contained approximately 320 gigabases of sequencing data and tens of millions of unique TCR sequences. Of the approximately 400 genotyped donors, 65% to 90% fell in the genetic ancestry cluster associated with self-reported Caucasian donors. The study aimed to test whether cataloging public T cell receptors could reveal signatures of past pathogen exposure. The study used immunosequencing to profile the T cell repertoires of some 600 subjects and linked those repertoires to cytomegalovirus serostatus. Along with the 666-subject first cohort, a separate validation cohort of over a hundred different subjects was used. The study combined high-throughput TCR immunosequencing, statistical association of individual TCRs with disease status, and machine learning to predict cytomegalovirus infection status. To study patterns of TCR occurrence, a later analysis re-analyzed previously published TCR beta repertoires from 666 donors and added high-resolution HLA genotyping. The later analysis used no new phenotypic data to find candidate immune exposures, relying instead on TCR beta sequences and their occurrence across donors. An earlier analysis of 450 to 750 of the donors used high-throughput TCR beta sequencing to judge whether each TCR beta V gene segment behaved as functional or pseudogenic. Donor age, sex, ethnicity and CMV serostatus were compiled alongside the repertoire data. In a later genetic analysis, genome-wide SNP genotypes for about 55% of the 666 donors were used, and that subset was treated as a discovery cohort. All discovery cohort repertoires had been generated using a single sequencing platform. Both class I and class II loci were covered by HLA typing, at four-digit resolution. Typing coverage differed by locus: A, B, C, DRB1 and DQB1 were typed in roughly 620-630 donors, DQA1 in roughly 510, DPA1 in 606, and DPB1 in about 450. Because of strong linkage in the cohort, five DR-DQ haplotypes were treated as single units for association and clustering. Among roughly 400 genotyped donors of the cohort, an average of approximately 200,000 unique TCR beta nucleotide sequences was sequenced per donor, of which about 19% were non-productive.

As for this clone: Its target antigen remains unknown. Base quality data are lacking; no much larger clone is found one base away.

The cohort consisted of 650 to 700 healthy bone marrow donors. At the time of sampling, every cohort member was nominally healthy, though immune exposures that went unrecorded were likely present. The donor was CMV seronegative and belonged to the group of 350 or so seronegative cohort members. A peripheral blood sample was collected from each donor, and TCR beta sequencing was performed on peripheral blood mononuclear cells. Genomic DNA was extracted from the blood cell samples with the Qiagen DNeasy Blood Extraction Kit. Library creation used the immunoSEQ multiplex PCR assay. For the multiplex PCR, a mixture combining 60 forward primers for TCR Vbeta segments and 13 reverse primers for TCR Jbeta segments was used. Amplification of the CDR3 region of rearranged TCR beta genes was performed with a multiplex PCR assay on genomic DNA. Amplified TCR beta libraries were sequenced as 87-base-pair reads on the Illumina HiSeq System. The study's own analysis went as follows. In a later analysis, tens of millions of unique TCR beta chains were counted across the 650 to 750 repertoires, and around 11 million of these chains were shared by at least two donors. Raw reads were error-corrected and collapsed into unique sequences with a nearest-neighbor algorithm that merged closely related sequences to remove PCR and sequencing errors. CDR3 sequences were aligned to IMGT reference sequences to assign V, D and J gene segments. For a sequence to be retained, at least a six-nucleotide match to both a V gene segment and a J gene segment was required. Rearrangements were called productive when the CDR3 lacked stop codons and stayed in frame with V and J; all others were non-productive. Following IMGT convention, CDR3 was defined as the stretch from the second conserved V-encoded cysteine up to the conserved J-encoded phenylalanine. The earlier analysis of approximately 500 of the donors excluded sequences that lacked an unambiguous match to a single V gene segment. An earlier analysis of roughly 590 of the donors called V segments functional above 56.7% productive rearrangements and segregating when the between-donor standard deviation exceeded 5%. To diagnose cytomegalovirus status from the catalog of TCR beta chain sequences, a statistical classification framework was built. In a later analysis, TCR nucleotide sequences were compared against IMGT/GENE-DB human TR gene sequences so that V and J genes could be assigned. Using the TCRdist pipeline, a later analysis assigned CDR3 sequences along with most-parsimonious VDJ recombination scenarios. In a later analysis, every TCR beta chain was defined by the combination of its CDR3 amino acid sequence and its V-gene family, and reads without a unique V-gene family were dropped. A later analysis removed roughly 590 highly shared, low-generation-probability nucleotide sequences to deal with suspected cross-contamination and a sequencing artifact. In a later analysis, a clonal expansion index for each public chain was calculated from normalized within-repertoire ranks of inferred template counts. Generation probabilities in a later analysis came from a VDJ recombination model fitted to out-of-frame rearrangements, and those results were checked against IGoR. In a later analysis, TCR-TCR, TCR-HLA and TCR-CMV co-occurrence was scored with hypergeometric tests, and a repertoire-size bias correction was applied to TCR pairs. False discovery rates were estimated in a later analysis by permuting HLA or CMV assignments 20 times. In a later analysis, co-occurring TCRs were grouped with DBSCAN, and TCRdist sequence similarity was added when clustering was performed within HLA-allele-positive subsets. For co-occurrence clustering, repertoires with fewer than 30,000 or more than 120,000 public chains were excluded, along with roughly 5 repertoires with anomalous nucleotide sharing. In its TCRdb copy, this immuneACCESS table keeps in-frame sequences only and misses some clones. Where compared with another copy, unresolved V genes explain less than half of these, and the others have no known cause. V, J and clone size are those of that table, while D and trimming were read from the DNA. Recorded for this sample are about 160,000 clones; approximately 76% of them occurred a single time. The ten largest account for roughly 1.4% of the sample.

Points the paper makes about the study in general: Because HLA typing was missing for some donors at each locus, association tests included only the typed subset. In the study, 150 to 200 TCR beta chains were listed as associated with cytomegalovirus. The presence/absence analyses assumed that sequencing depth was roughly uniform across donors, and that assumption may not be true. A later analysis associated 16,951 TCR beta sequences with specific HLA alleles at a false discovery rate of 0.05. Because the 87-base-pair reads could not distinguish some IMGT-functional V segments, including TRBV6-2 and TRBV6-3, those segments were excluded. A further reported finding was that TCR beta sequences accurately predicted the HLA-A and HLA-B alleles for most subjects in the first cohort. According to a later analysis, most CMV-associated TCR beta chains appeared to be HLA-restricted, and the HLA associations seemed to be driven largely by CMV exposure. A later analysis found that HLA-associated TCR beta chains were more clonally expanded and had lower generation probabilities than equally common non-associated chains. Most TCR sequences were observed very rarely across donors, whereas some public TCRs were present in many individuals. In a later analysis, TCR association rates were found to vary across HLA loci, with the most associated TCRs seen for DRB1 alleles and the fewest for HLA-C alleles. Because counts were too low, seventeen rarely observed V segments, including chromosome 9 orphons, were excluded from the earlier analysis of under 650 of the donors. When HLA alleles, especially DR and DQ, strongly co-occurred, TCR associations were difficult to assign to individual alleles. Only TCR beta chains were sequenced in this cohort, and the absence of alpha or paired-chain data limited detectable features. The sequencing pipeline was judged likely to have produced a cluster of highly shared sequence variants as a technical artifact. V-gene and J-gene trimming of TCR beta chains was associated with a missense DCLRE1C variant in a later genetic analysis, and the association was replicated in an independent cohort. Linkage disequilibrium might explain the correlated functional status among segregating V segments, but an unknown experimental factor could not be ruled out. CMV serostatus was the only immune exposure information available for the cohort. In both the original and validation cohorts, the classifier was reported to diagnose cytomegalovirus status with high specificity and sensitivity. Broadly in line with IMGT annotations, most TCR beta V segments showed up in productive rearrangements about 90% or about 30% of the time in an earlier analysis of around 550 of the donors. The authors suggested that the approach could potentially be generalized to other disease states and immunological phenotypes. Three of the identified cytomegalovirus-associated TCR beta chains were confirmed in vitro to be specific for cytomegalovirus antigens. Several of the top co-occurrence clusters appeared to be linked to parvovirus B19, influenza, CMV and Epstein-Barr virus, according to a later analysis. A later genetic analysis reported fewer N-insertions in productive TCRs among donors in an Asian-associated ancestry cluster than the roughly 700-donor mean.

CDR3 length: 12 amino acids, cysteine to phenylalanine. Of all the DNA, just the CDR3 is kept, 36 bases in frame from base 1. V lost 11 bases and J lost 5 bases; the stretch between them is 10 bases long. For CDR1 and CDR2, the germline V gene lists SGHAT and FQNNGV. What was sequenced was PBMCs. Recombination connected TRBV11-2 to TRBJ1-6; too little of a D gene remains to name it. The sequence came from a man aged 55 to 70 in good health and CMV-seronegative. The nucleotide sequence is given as TGTGCCCAAGCCGGGGATAATTCACCCCTCCACTTT. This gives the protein CAQAGDNSPLHF. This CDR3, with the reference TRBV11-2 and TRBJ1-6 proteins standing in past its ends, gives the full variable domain EAGVAQSPRYKIIEKRQSVAFWCNPISGHATLYWYQQILGQGPKLLIQFQNNGVVDDSQLPKDRFSAERLKGVDSTLKIQPAKLEDSAVYLCAQAGDNSPLHFGNGTRLTVT.